Sequencing of this TCR beta chain was carried out in a study of blood T cell repertoires in COVID-19. At the level of the study: The samples span acute and convalescent COVID-19 from the United States, Italy and Spain.

Those who participated ranged in age from roughly 18 to 89 years and resided in about two dozen US areas. Original methodology: Researchers report that nucleated cell counts were estimated from reference gene primer amplification. Assay: immunoSEQ multiplex PCR; the TCRdb copy retains only in-frame clones and omits some. The D gene and trimming were derived from the DNA, and the V and J assignments and clone size from that table. Here the sample spans over 200,000 clones, under 90% being singletons. This CDR3 region has 15 residues. Trimming took 4 bases from V and 0 from J, leaving 14 bases between them. From germline, CDR1 is SGHNT and CDR2 YYREEE (reference sequence).

The TCR sequence derives from a man younger than 35 who had recovered from COVID-19. Sequenced sample: PBMCs or T cells enriched from blood (not recorded which). This chain uses TRBV5-4 with TRBJ2-7, with D tentatively TRBD1 (6 bases). For the CDR3, the DNA is TGTGCCAGCAGCCCCCGTGGGGGCAACTCCTACGAGCAGTACTTC. Translating it yields CASSPRGGNSYEQYF.